Each of the 29 T cell receptor beta chains below was sequenced from the same sample in a study of blood T cell repertoires in COVID-19. Generated by immunoSEQ multiplex PCR, the TCRdb table keeps only in-frame clones and is missing some. The data show about 110,000 clones, with roughly 80% seen just once and about 4% held by the top ten. Specimen: peripheral blood. These receptors came from a human donor in a cohort sampled during active COVID-19.

The chain employs TRBV6-5 and TRBJ2-5, with 8 bases identical to TRBD1. V shed 5 bases and J 5 bases; nucleotides not matched to a gene: 7. Germline-derived CDR1 and CDR2 are MNHEY and SVGAGI. CDR3 length: 14 amino acids. As DNA, the CDR3 is TGTGCCAGCAGTATACAGGGGGGTCGGGAGACCCAGTACTTC. Protein sequence: CASSIQGGRETQYF.

This clone counts as medium-sized (0.01 to 0.1%). V and J are TRBV19 and TRBJ1-2, with D unclear. Germline loops: CDR1 LNHDA, CDR2 SQIVND (reference sequence). Trimming removed 7 bases at V and 9 bases at J, with 15 bases between. The CDR3 covers 12 residues. The CDR3 DNA reads TGTGCCAGTACGGATGATGAGGGCAGCTACACCTTC. It encodes CASTDDEGSYTF. The full variable domain, in which reference TRBV19 and TRBJ1-2 provide the parts outside the CDR3, is DGGITQSPKYLFRKEGQNVTLSCEQNLNHDAMYWYRQDPGQGLRLIYYSQIVNDFQKGDIAEGYSVSREKKESFPLTVTSAQKNPTAFYLCASTDDEGSYTFGSGTRLTVV.

This rearrangement joins TRBV24-1 to TRBJ2-5, with TRBD1 matching 8 bases. Germline trimming cut 5 bases from V and 3 bases from J; bases unmatched to any gene: 7. Germline CDR1 is KGHDR and CDR2 is SFDVKD. The CDR3 has 15 amino acids. This CDR3 reads CATSAPGTGKETQYF. The CDR3 DNA sequence: TGTGCCACCAGTGCCCCCGGGACAGGAAAAGAGACCCAGTACTTC.

The chain links TRBV10-3 to TRBJ2-7; D is possibly TRBD2 (6 bases). V was trimmed by 8 bases and J by 4 bases, leaving 15 bases between them. CDR3 length: 13 amino acids. The germline CDR1 and CDR2 sequences are ENHRY and SYGVKD. CDR3 DNA sequence: TGTGCCATCGGGGACTCCTTGGCATACGAGCAGTACGTC. Translating it yields CAIGDSLAYEQYV.

The rearrangement uses TRBV6-1 and TRBJ2-3, with D maybe TRBD1 (6 bases). Trimming stripped 3 bases from V and 3 bases from J, with 13 bases between. Germline loops: CDR1 MNHNS, CDR2 SASEGT. The CDR3 contains 15 residues. In nucleotides, the CDR3 is TGTGCCAGCAGTGATAGGGGGAGTGGGACAGATACGCAGTATTTT. Protein product: CASSDRGSGTDTQYF.

This chain connects TRBV28 to TRBJ1-2; TRBD1 agrees at 7 bases. J lost 4 bases, V lost 9 bases, and 8 bases had no gene match. The CDR3 consists of 13 residues. The V gene's germline CDR1 is MDHEN and CDR2 SYDVKM. In DNA form, the CDR3 reads TGTGCCAGTCGGACGGGACAGAGCTATGGCTACACCTTC. Translated, it gives CASRTGQSYGYTF.

This chain connects TRBV4-1 to TRBJ2-1; the D gene is possibly TRBD2 (6 bases). The V gene lost 0 bases and the J gene lost 2 bases, with 11 bases spanning the gap. CDR1 MGHRA and CDR2 YSYEKL come from the germline V gene. The length of the CDR3 is 16 residues. CDR3 in DNA: TGCGCCAGCAGCCAAGATCTAGCGAACACCTACAATGAGCAGTTCTTC. Translating gives CASSQDLANTYNEQFF.

The rearrangement uses TRBV18 and TRBJ2-7; TRBD1 matches 8 bases. The junction had 10 bases not matched to a gene; V was cut back by 6 bases and J by 0 bases. The CDR3 covers 16 residues. The germline CDR1 and CDR2 sequences are KGHSH and LQKENI. CDR3 residues: CASSNGQGFISYEQYF. Here the CDR3 DNA reads TGTGCCAGCTCCAATGGACAGGGTTTCATCTCCTACGAGCAGTACTTC. The entire variable domain, with the rest obtained from reference TRBV18 and TRBJ2-7, is as follows: NAGVMQNPRHLVRRRGQEARLRCSPMKGHSHVYWYRQLPEEGLKFMVYLQKENIIDESGMPKERFSAEFPKEGPSILRIQQVVRGDSAAYFCASSNGQGFISYEQYFGPGTRLTVT.

This clone was picked up a small number of times. Other nucleotide sequences from this sample produce the same CDR3. The rearrangement joins TRBV9 to TRBJ2-1, with TRBD1 as a possible D gene (7 bases). V was clipped by 0 bases and J by 4 bases, with 11 bases between them. The CDR3 sequence is 15 residues long. CDR1 SGDLS and CDR2 YYNGEE come from the germline V gene. The CDR3 region has the DNA TGTGCCAGCAGCGTAGGTGCAGGGGGGTACAATGAGCAGTTCTTC. Amino acid sequence: CASSVGAGGYNEQFF.

V usage is TRBV28 and J usage is TRBJ1-1, with 8 bases that match TRBD1. The V segment lost 5 bases and the J segment 10 bases; nucleotides outside the gene matches: 9. This CDR3 is built from 13 residues. Per germline, CDR1 MDHEN and CDR2 SYDVKM. The CDR3 sequence: CASSQYRGQGAFF. The CDR3 nucleotides are TGTGCCAGCAGTCAATATAGAGGACAGGGAGCTTTCTTT.

V and J are TRBV3-1 (or the pseudogene TRBV3-2) and TRBJ2-3, with TRBD1 identical over 9 bases. The J segment lost 5 bases and the V segment lost 4 bases, leaving 10 bases of the junction unmatched. This CDR3 has 16 amino acids. Germline V gives CDR1 LGHDT, CDR2 YNNKEL (reference sequence). The CDR3 coding sequence is TGTGCCAGCAGCCCCCTGGCACAGGGGGCTGTAGATACGCAGTATTTT. This codes for CASSPLAQGAVDTQYF.

The rearrangement links TRBV7-2 to TRBJ2-3; 8 bases align to TRBD1. The V segment lost 5 bases and the J segment 2 bases; nucleotides outside the gene matches: 3. The germline gives CDR1 SGHTA, CDR2 FQGNSA. The CDR3 contains 14 residues. Written as DNA, the CDR3 is TGTGCCAGCAGCGGACAGGGACCCACAGATACGCAGTATTTT. It yields the protein CASSGQGPTDTQYF.

This clone has a single count. V and J are TRBV2 and TRBJ1-2; maybe TRBD1 (5 bases). Germline-derived CDR1 and CDR2 are SNHLY and FYNNEI. The V end was cut by 5 bases, the J end by 6 bases, with 13 bases between. This CDR3 is built from 13 residues. CDR3: CASSRGGGDGYTF. CDR3 sequence (DNA): TGTGCCAGCAGTCGGGGGGGAGGAGATGGCTACACCTTC.

This chain connects TRBV18 to TRBJ1-1; 8 bases line up with TRBD1. V was pared by 5 bases and J by 1 base, with 6 bases of the junction left unmatched. The CDR3 sequence is 15 residues long. Germline V gene lookup returns CDR1 KGHSH and CDR2 LQKENI. In DNA form, the CDR3 reads TGTGCCAGCTCAGCGACCGGGACAGGGAACACTGAAGCTTTCTTT. Its translation is CASSATGTGNTEAFF.

The chain has TRBV10-3 and TRBJ2-2, with D perhaps matching TRBD2 (5 bases). Trimming took off 3 bases at V and 9 bases at J, with 11 bases between the two ends. Germline V CDR1 and CDR2: ENHRY, SYGVKD. This CDR3 has 13 residues. DNA of the CDR3: TGTGCCATCAGTGAACTAGTTTGGCGGGAGCTGTTTTTT. Translated: CAISELVWRELFF.

Here the CDR3 reads CASSFSGSSSYNEQFF. The CDR3 DNA sequence: TGTGCCAGCAGCTTTTCAGGGTCCAGCTCCTACAATGAGCAGTTCTTC. V is TRBV28 and J is TRBJ2-1; the D gene is possibly TRBD1 (5 bases). CDR1 and CDR2 from the germline V gene are MDHEN and SYDVKM. The CDR3 loop spans 16 amino acids. The V end was cut by 6 bases, the J end by 0 bases, with 15 bases between. The full variable domain, rest sourced from reference TRBV28 and TRBJ2-1, is DVKVTQSSRYLVKRTGEKVFLECVQDMDHENMFWYRQDPGLGLRLIYFSYDVKMKEKGDIPEGYSVSREKKERFSLILESASTNQTSMYLCASSFSGSSSYNEQFFGPGTRLTVL.

The rearrangement links TRBV6-5 to TRBJ2-5, with 9 bases aligning to TRBD1. The CDR3 is 15 residues long. V lost 0 bases and J lost 5; bases outside the gene matches: 4. Germline V lookup: CDR1 MNHEY, CDR2 SVGAGI. The CDR3: CASSYSNRGLETQYF. The CDR3 nucleotides read TGTGCCAGCAGTTACTCGAACAGGGGGCTGGAGACCCAGTACTTC.

A single count supports this clone. The chain carries TRBV21-1 and TRBJ1-1; the table's D call TRBD1 went unverified against the DNA. TRBV21-1 is flagged as a pseudogene. CDR3 length equals 14 residues. CDR3 in amino acids: CASSNRAMNTEAFF. The DNA for the CDR3 is TGTGCCAGCAGCAACAGGGCGATGAACACTGAAGCTTTCTTT.

This clone was seen only a few times. This chain joins TRBV2 and TRBJ2-3, with D perhaps TRBD1 (5 bases). The ends were cut back, 1 base at V and 1 base at J, with 9 bases in the middle. The CDR3 loop spans 15 amino acids. The germline CDR1 and CDR2 sequences are SNHLY and FYNNEI. CDR3 loop: CASSEVGQGTDTQYF. The CDR3 region has the DNA TGTGCCAGCAGTGAAGTGGGGCAGGGCACAGATACGCAGTATTTT.

The J gene is TRBJ2-1, the V gene TRBV7-3; 9 bases agree with TRBD1. From germline, CDR1 is SGHTA and CDR2 FQGTGA. With V trimmed by 3 bases and J by 7 bases, 10 bases remained unmatched. There are 16 residues in the CDR3. The CDR3 loop is CASSFYAGTGNNEQFF. The CDR3, as DNA: TGTGCCAGCAGCTTTTACGCCGGGACAGGGAATAATGAGCAGTTCTTC.

This clone has a handful of counts. The chain carries TRBV27 and TRBJ2-2; 9 bases match TRBD1. V lost 8 bases, J lost 0 bases, and 4 bases stayed unmatched. The CDR3 length is 15 residues. Germline lookup yields CDR1 MNHEY and CDR2 SMNVEV (reference sequence). The CDR3 DNA reads as TGTGCCAGCGGAAGGACAGGGGCGAACACCGGGGAGCTGTTTTTT. Translating it yields CASGRTGANTGELFF.

This clone was counted a single time. This chain links TRBV7-9 with TRBJ1-6; D not certain. V was shortened by 5 bases and J by 1 base, with 12 bases between the two germline ends. Germline V gene data show CDR1 as SEHNR and CDR2 as FQNEAQ (reference sequence). The CDR3 totals 16 residues. The CDR3 is CASSDLIASYNSPLHF. Here the CDR3 DNA reads TGTGCCAGCAGCGACCTGATAGCTTCCTATAATTCACCCCTCCACTTT.

V usage is TRBV7-2 and J usage is TRBJ2-2, with 8 bases identical to TRBD1. The CDR3 sequence is 15 residues long. The ends lost 5 bases at V and 8 bases at J; junction bases unmatched: 10. Germline V gene sequence: CDR1 SGHTA, CDR2 FQGNSA. In DNA form, the CDR3 reads TGTGCCAGCAGCCCGAACGGACAGGGTATTGGGGAGCTGTTTTTT. This gives the protein CASSPNGQGIGELFF.

V is TRBV7-6 and J is TRBJ2-3; 11 nucleotides line up with TRBD2. Unmatched junction bases numbered 7, after V lost 4 bases and J lost 4 bases. Germline loops: CDR1 SGHVS, CDR2 FNYEAQ. The CDR3 is made up of 16 amino acids. The CDR3 here is CASSSKLAGGPDTQYF. The CDR3 coding sequence is TGTGCCAGCAGCTCCAAGTTAGCGGGAGGGCCAGATACGCAGTATTTT.

The chain uses TRBV7-3 and TRBJ2-1; 15 positions agree with TRBD2. Germline trimming cut 6 bases from V and 4 bases from J; bases unmatched to any gene: 1. Germline V lookup: CDR1 SGHTA, CDR2 FQGTGA. CDR3 length equals 15 residues. The CDR3 region has the DNA TGTGCCAGCAGTGGGACTAGCGGGGGGTACAATGAGCAGTTCTTC. Its translation: CASSGTSGGYNEQFF.

V gene TRBV7-3 combines with J gene TRBJ2-1; the D gene is possibly TRBD2 (5 bases). Trimming removed 2 bases from V and 7 bases from J, with 18 bases in between. Germline values: CDR1 SGHTA, CDR2 FQGTGA. The CDR3 spans 16 residues. The CDR3 coding sequence is TGTGCCAGCAGCTTAGCCGGAGCGCCAGGCGGGAATGAGCAGTTCTTC. Protein product: CASSLAGAPGGNEQFF.

This clone was found once. The chain combines TRBV27 with TRBJ2-2; no definite D call. The CDR3 extends over 11 amino acids. CDR1 is MNHEY and CDR2 is SMNVEV in the germline V gene (reference sequence). V was pared by 5 bases and J by 7 bases, with 5 bases between. The CDR3 bases are TGTGCCAGCAGTGTTAGCGGGGAGCTGTTTTTT. This translates into CASSVSGELFF.

In this sample, this clone turned up a few times. The chain couples TRBV7-2 to TRBJ1-4; 9 bases map to TRBD1. Germline V gene lookup returns CDR1 SGHTA and CDR2 FQGNSA. The V gene end was trimmed by 5 bases and the J gene end by 6 bases; junction bases not matched to a gene: 4. The CDR3 totals 14 residues. This chain's CDR3 is CASSTGTGHEKLFF. As DNA, the CDR3 is TGTGCCAGCAGCACGGGGACAGGGCATGAAAAACTGTTTTTT.

This clone was counted a few times. The chain couples TRBV19 to TRBJ1-2; TRBD1 matches at 8 bases. The germline V gene encodes CDR1 LNHDA and CDR2 SQIVND (reference sequence). V was pared by 8 bases and J by 3 bases, with 20 bases of the junction left unmatched. CDR3 length: 18 residues. The CDR3 nucleotides are TGTGCCAGTCGCACAACTTCACCTCAGGGGGCGCCTGACTATGGCTACACCTTC. It translates to CASRTTSPQGAPDYGYTF.